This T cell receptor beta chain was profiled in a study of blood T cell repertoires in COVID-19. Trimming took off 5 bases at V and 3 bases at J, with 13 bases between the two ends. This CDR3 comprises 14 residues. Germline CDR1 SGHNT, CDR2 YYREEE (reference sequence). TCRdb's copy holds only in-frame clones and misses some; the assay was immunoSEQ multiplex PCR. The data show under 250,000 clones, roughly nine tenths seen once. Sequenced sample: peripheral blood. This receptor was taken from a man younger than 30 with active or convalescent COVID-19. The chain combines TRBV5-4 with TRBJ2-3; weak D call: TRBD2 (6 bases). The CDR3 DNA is TGTGCCAGCAGTTATCCTGGGACTACAGATACGCAGTATTTT. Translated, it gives CASSYPGTTDTQYF. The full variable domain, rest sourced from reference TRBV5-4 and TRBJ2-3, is ETGVTQSPTHLIKTRGQQVTLRCSSQSGHNTVSWYQQALGQGPQFIFQYYREEENGRGNFPPRFSGLQFPNYSSELNVNALELDDSALYLCASSYPGTTDTQYFGPGTRLTVL.